This T cell receptor (beta chain) was sequenced for a study of human T cells and chemical hapten exposure. This CDR3 spans 19 amino acids. J gave up 0 bases and V 0 bases, and 9 bases lay outside the gene matches. In germline, CDR1 is LGHDT, CDR2 YNNKEL (reference sequence). Time point noted: patch test 1, 2 weeks after DPC sensitization. Specified treatment: therapeutic diphenylcyclopropenone sensitization with weekly scalp DPC. MiXCR, run by TCRdb on the RACE reads, gives a single entry per CDR3 protein. The table has more than 100,000 distinct CDR3 sequences, roughly 15% seen once; the top ten hold 0.8% to 1%.

The TCR sequence derives from a man younger than 30 with alopecia areata. Some clones in this sample may be carry-over from other donors' samples. The chain is built from TRBV3-1 and TRBJ2-2, with TRBD2 identical over 8 bases. Sequenced here: whole blood, sampled in connection with sensitization to the hapten diphenylcyclopropenone (DPC). The CDR3: CASSQDPPWRGANTGELFF. The CDR3 DNA follows: TGTGCCAGCAGCCAAGATCCCCCGTGGCGGGGGGCGAACACCGGGGAGCTGTTTTTT.